These 19 T cell receptor beta chains were sequenced from one sample in a study of blood T cell repertoires in COVID-19. Produced via immunoSEQ multiplex PCR; TCRdb's table is partial and in-frame only. The sample contains about 370,000 clones, just over 90% of which appear only once. The sequenced sample consisted of PBMCs or T cells enriched from blood (not recorded which). The receptors here all came from a middle-aged woman who had been exposed to COVID-19.

The CDR3 sequence: CASSYRGHSGNTIYF. CDR3 nucleotide sequence: TGTGCCAGCAGTTACAGGGGTCACTCTGGAAACACCATATATTTT. The genes are TRBV6-5 and TRBJ1-3, with D perhaps TRBD1 (5 bases). The CDR3 has 15 amino acids. Between the trimmed V and J ends, which lost 2 bases and 0 bases, there was a span of 8 bases. CDR1 and CDR2 (germline): MNHEY, SVGAGI.

This clone was counted only a few times. The V call is TRBV12-5, the J call TRBJ2-2; D is uncertain. V was trimmed by 1 base and J by 6 bases, leaving 12 bases between them. From germline, CDR1 is LGHNT and CDR2 FRNRAP. The CDR3 is 15 amino acids. This chain's CDR3 is CASGLERQIPGELFF. The CDR3 coding sequence is TGTGCTAGTGGTTTGGAACGACAAATTCCCGGGGAGCTGTTTTTT.

V is TRBV28 and J is TRBJ1-1, with 9 bases fitting TRBD1. The CDR3 has 17 residues. From germline, CDR1 is MDHEN and CDR2 SYDVKM. With V trimmed by 0 bases and J by 1 base, 6 bases remained unmatched. CDR3 coding DNA: TGTGCCAGCAGTTTATGGGGGACAGGGAGAAAGAACACTGAAGCTTTCTTT. Translation: CASSLWGTGRKNTEAFF.

The chain's CDR3 is CASRLQGASAGELFF. The CDR3 DNA reads TGTGCCAGCAGGTTGCAGGGGGCCAGCGCCGGGGAGCTGTTTTTT. The chain uses TRBV7-3 and TRBJ2-2; 8 nucleotides line up with TRBD1. CDR3 length: 15 amino acids. Germline V gene lookup returns CDR1 SGHTA and CDR2 FQGTGA. Losses at the gene ends were 6 bases for V and 6 bases for J; bases not matched to a gene: 9.

The chain carries TRBV27 and TRBJ2-5; 9 bases match TRBD1. Trimming removed 2 bases from V and 6 bases from J; junction bases left unmatched: 4. The CDR3 has 14 residues. CDR1 and CDR2 from the germline V gene are MNHEY and SMNVEV (reference sequence). CDR3 nucleotide sequence: TGTGCCAGCAGTTTAGGGGACAGGGTGCAGACCCAGTACTTC. Protein product: CASSLGDRVQTQYF.

Concerning this clone: The sample carries other DNA sequences with the same CDR3. The chain is built from TRBV12-3 or TRBV12-4 and TRBJ1-1; D not resolved. Trimming left V 5 bases short and J 1 base short, with 8 bases between. The CDR3 runs 13 residues. CDR3 sequence (DNA): TGTGCCAGCAGTCCAGGCCGGAACACTGAAGCTTTCTTT. The encoded protein is CASSPGRNTEAFF.

The J gene is TRBJ1-2, the V gene TRBV6-5; 7 bases agree with TRBD1. Germline-derived CDR1 and CDR2 are MNHEY and SVGAGI. The CDR3 has 15 amino acids. Losses at the gene ends were 6 bases for V and 5 bases for J; bases not matched to a gene: 12. The DNA of the CDR3 is TGTGCCAGCAGCAGGACCGGGACAGACAAATATGGCTACACCTTC. Amino acid sequence: CASSRTGTDKYGYTF.

The gene calls are TRBV18 and TRBJ2-5; weak D call: TRBD1 (6 bases). The CDR3 runs 15 residues. Germline V gene data show CDR1 as KGHSH and CDR2 as LQKENI. V gave up 0 bases and J gave up 5 bases, with 13 bases separating them. As DNA, the CDR3 is TGTGCCAGCTCACCACCCGAGGGGGAATGGGAGACCCAGTACTTC. This encodes CASSPPEGEWETQYF.

The gene calls are TRBV10-1 and TRBJ1-2; 8 bases agree with TRBD1. The CDR3 has 13 amino acids. V was pared by 4 bases and J by 4 bases, with 2 bases of the junction left unmatched. The germline V gene has CDR1 WNHNN and CDR2 SYGVQD (reference sequence). The CDR3 region has the DNA TGCGCCAGCAGTGCGGACAGGGTCTATGGCTACACCTTC. This gives the protein CASSADRVYGYTF.

The chain uses TRBV6-9 and TRBJ1-1; D not certain. V was clipped by 4 bases and J by 6 bases, with 6 bases between them. CDR1 and CDR2 from the germline V gene are MNHGY and SVAAGI. The CDR3 has 11 residues. The CDR3: CASSSSSEAFF. CDR3 coding DNA: TGTGCCAGCAGTTCGTCGTCTGAAGCTTTCTTT.

The chain employs TRBV18 and TRBJ1-3, with D unresolved. Deletions cut 0 bases from V and 0 bases from J, with 15 bases between. Per germline, CDR1 KGHSH and CDR2 LQKENI. This CDR3 has 18 amino acids. The CDR3 loop reads CASSPPVFNYGSGNTIYF. Written as DNA, the CDR3 is TGTGCCAGCTCACCACCGGTCTTTAATTACGGCTCTGGAAACACCATATATTTT.

The chain recombines TRBV30 with TRBJ1-5; maybe TRBD1 (6 bases). This CDR3 is 12 amino acids long. CDR1 and CDR2 (germline): GTSNPN, SVGIG (reference sequence). Trimming shortened V by 6 bases and J by 4 bases, and 10 bases separated the two germline ends. In DNA form, the CDR3 reads TGTGCCTGCCAACAGGGTAATCAGCCCCAGCATTTT. Amino acids: CACQQGNQPQHF.

This chain links TRBV6-5 with TRBJ2-3; 11 positions match TRBD2. This CDR3 is 14 amino acids long. Looked up from germline, CDR1 is MNHEY and CDR2 is SVGAGI. The ends lost 9 bases at V and 2 bases at J; junction bases unmatched: 4. CDR3 sequence (DNA): TGTGCCAGTGCTAGCGGGGGGAACACAGATACGCAGTATTTT. It yields the protein CASASGGNTDTQYF.

The chain couples TRBV12-1 to TRBJ1-1; TRBD1, as called in the table, went unchecked against the DNA. TRBV12-1 is a pseudogene segment. CDR3 length equals 17 residues. The CDR3 DNA reads as TGTGCCAGCAGCTCCGATCAGGGGCCGCTAAACTATTCAGAAGCTTTCTTT. The encoded protein is CASSSDQGPLNYSEAFF.

This sequence joins TRBV2 and TRBJ1-5; the D is unclear. The V gene's germline CDR1 is SNHLY and CDR2 FYNNEI. Trimming removed 6 bases at V and 0 bases at J, with 6 bases between. The CDR3 spans 13 residues. In nucleotides, the CDR3 is TGTGCCAGCAGACAGTATAGCAATCAGCCCCAGCATTTT. Its translation: CASRQYSNQPQHF. Filled out from reference TRBV2 and TRBJ1-5, the complete variable domain reads EPEVTQTPSHQVTQMGQEVILRCVPISNHLYFYWYRQILGQKVEFLVSFYNNEISEKSEIFDDQFSVERPDGSNFTLKIRSTKLEDSAMYFCASRQYSNQPQHFGDGTRLSIL.

This clone has only one observation. This rearrangement joins TRBV7-9 to TRBJ1-5; possible D gene TRBD1, 6 bases. Germline lookup yields CDR1 SEHNR and CDR2 FQNEAQ (reference sequence). V was cut by 5 bases and J by 1 base, with 12 bases left in between. The CDR3 totals 15 residues. The CDR3 loop reads CASSTSDSSNQPQHF. CDR3 in DNA: TGTGCCAGCAGCACCTCGGACAGCAGCAATCAGCCCCAGCATTTT. The full variable domain, completed using reference TRBV7-9 and TRBJ1-5, is DTGVSQNPRHKITKRGQNVTFRCDPISEHNRLYWYRQTLGQGPEFLTYFQNEAQLEKSRLLSDRFSAERPKGSFSTLEIQRTEQGDSAMYLCASSTSDSSNQPQHFGDGTRLSIL.

The rearrangement joins TRBV2 to TRBJ1-5; D call uncertain. This CDR3 contains 15 residues. Trimming left V 7 bases short and J 0 bases short, with 13 bases between. From germline, CDR1 is SNHLY and CDR2 FYNNEI. For the CDR3, the DNA is TGTGCCAGCAAGATGAGACTATATAGCAATCAGCCCCAGCATTTT. It translates to CASKMRLYSNQPQHF.

The chain carries TRBV11-3 and TRBJ1-2; D gene unclear. This CDR3 has 14 residues. V was pared by 0 bases and J by 7 bases, with 12 bases between. In germline, CDR1 is SGHNT, CDR2 YENEEA. The DNA of the CDR3 is TGTGCCAGCAGCTTAGACCCTACCCTGCGTGGCTACACCTTC. Residues: CASSLDPTLRGYTF.

In DNA form, the CDR3 reads TGTGCCAGCAGCTCGGGACACTCCTTCACAGATACGCAGTATTTT. It yields the protein CASSSGHSFTDTQYF. This chain links TRBV5-4 with TRBJ2-3; tentatively, D is TRBD1 (6 bases). The CDR3 has 15 residues. Germline CDR1 and CDR2: SGHNT and YYREEE (reference sequence). The germline V and J ends were trimmed by 3 bases and 2 bases, with 13 bases remaining between them.